The 13 T cell receptor beta chains in this list originate from one sample, sequenced in a study of blood T cells in healthy people across ages (dated by TCRdb to the mid-2010s). The receptor library was made with 5' RACE. For sequencing, an Illumina HiSeq 2500 was employed. The second PCR ran for about 6 to 12 cycles and used a J-beta primer mix along with a sample-barcoded 5' primer. Clones were called with MiXCR by TCRdb after fastp trimmed the public reads at Q25, and only in-frame beta chains were retained. Every CDR3 protein is listed once, alongside the most common genes and DNA of its rows. For this sample the table gives some 890,000 distinct CDR3 sequences, of which roughly 29% were detected only once. The top ten clones comprise 10% of the sample. A further study also used this sample, focusing on T cells of mothers and their children.

Sample: blood. These receptors all come from a woman between 40 and 55 years old in good health.

This clonotype was seen a handful of times. J is TRBJ1-4 and V is TRBV28; 8 bases map to TRBD1. The V and J ends lost 6 bases and 4 bases, in that order; junction bases with no gene match: 7. The CDR3 loop spans 15 amino acids. Germline V lookup: CDR1 MDHEN, CDR2 SYDVKM. CDR3 sequence: CASSADRGRNEKLFF. The CDR3 nucleotides are TGTGCCAGCAGCGCCGACAGGGGCCGTAATGAAAAACTGTTTTTT. Based on the CDR3 plus reference TRBV28 and TRBJ1-4, the full variable domain is DVKVTQSSRYLVKRTGEKVFLECVQDMDHENMFWYRQDPGLGLRLIYFSYDVKMKEKGDIPEGYSVSREKKERFSLILESASTNQTSMYLCASSADRGRNEKLFFGSGTQLSVL.

This clonotype came up many times. The chain couples TRBV28 to TRBJ2-7; 8 nucleotides line up with TRBD1. CDR3 length equals 13 residues. V lost 10 bases, J lost 2 bases, and 7 bases stayed unmatched. Germline CDR1 reads MDHEN; CDR2 reads SYDVKM. The CDR3 nucleotides are TGTGCCATACAGGGGGTGCCTGCCTACGAGCAGTACTTC. Protein sequence: CAIQGVPAYEQYF.

This clonotype has a handful of counts. V usage is TRBV7-9 and J usage is TRBJ1-2; 8 bases map to TRBD1. The CDR3 contains 17 residues. The V gene's germline CDR1 is SEHNR and CDR2 FQNEAQ (reference sequence). The V gene end was trimmed by 7 bases and the J gene end by 5 bases; junction bases not matched to a gene: 18. CDR3 protein: CASTIVGDRRLNYGYTF. The DNA for the CDR3 is TGTGCCAGCACCATCGTGGGGGACAGGAGATTAAATTATGGCTACACCTTC.

This clonotype has a count of ten or more. The V gene is TRBV20-1, the J gene TRBJ2-1; D perhaps matches TRBD2 (7 bases). V lost 5 bases, J lost 9 bases, and 20 bases lay in between. The germline V gene encodes CDR1 DFQATT and CDR2 SNEGSKA (reference sequence). This CDR3 contains 14 residues. Here the CDR3 reads CSAPMGGASFEQFF. In DNA form, the CDR3 reads TGCAGTGCTCCTATGGGGGGGGCTAGTTTTGAGCAGTTCTTC.

The chain has TRBV3-1 and TRBJ2-3; perhaps TRBD2 as D (7 bases). Germline values: CDR1 LGHDT, CDR2 YNNKEL (reference sequence). Trimming removed 4 bases at V and 1 base at J, with 21 bases between. This CDR3 comprises 18 residues. The CDR3 is CASSLTLGGRAGTDTQYF. CDR3 nucleotide sequence: TGTGCCAGCAGCCTAACTTTGGGGGGGCGTGCTGGCACAGATACGCAGTATTTT.

This clonotype was counted a few times. V is TRBV7-9 and J is TRBJ1-2, with TRBD1 matching 7 bases. Germline V CDR1 and CDR2: SEHNR, FQNEAQ (reference sequence). The V segment lost 5 bases and the J segment 6 bases; nucleotides outside the gene matches: 9. This CDR3 region has 14 residues. The CDR3 sequence is CASSAKDRFHGYTF. The CDR3 bases are TGTGCCAGCAGCGCAAAGGACAGGTTCCATGGCTACACCTTC.

V gene TRBV20-1 combines with J gene TRBJ2-1; TRBD2 is a possible D gene (6 bases). Germline values: CDR1 DFQATT, CDR2 SNEGSKA (reference sequence). With 0 bases removed from V and 6 bases from J, the gap between germline ends came to 15 bases. The CDR3 is 15 amino acids. The CDR3, as DNA: TGCAGTGCTAGAGATCTCTTGTGGGGGGTCAATGAGCAGTTCTTC. Its translation: CSARDLLWGVNEQFF.

The chain uses TRBV3-1 and TRBJ1-1; 8 bases line up with TRBD1. There are 13 residues in the CDR3. From germline, CDR1 is LGHDT and CDR2 YNNKEL (reference sequence). The J segment lost 0 bases and the V segment lost 8 bases, leaving 2 bases of the junction unmatched. The CDR3 bases are TGTGCCAGCTGGGACAGGTTGAACACTGAAGCTTTCTTT. Its protein product is CASWDRLNTEAFF.

As to this clonotype: This may arise from a read error, as a much more abundant clone is one base away. The V and J genes are TRBV5-1 and TRBJ2-1, with 7 bases fitting TRBD2. The germline V gene has CDR1 SGHRS and CDR2 YFSETQ. V lost 3 bases and J lost 2; bases outside the gene matches: 5. This CDR3 spans 15 amino acids. The CDR3 nucleotides are TGCGCCAGCAGCTCGAATGGACTAGCCTACAATGAGCAGTTCTTC. Amino acids: CASSSNGLAYNEQFF.

The chain joins TRBV9 to TRBJ2-1; 13 bases are shared with TRBD2. Germline V CDR1 and CDR2: SGDLS, YYNGEE. This CDR3 is 16 amino acids long. The trim removed 0 bases at V and 10 bases at J, leaving 7 bases unmatched. In DNA, the CDR3 is TGTGCCAGCAGCGTAGCTGGGACTAGCGGGGCTATGGAGCAGTTCTTC. This sequence encodes CASSVAGTSGAMEQFF.

This clonotype occurred a few times. The rearrangement uses TRBV3-1 and TRBJ2-5; possible D gene TRBD1, 5 bases. The J call is uncertain, as TRBJ2-7 better fits the DNA end. Germline CDR1 is LGHDT and CDR2 is YNNKEL (reference sequence). The CDR3 totals 14 residues. The chain's CDR3 is CASSQALGRDEQYF. CDR3 nucleotide sequence: TGTGCCAGCAGCCAAGCTTTAGGCAGGGACGAGCAGTACTTC.

The sample holds many counts of this clonotype. The rearrangement uses TRBV7-2 and TRBJ2-7; 8 bases match TRBD1. The CDR3 has 13 amino acids. The germline V gene has CDR1 SGHTA and CDR2 FQGNSA. V shed 5 bases and J 9 bases; nucleotides not matched to a gene: 9. CDR3 sequence reads: CASSPRQGLAQYF. The CDR3 region has the DNA TGTGCCAGCAGCCCTCGACAGGGGCTGGCGCAGTACTTC.

This clonotype was detected only a few times. V gene TRBV7-9 combines with J gene TRBJ1-2; D is uncertain. CDR1 and CDR2 from the germline V gene are SEHNR and FQNEAQ (reference sequence). The ends were cut back, 0 bases at V and 8 bases at J, with 22 bases in the middle. There are 17 residues in the CDR3. The CDR3 protein is CASSLASAGGGPRGYTF. The CDR3 DNA sequence: TGTGCCAGCAGCTTAGCTTCGGCCGGAGGAGGGCCACGGGGCTACACCTTC. The complete variable domain, with remaining parts taken from reference TRBV7-9 and TRBJ1-2, reads DTGVSQNPRHKITKRGQNVTFRCDPISEHNRLYWYRQTLGQGPEFLTYFQNEAQLEKSRLLSDRFSAERPKGSFSTLEIQRTEQGDSAMYLCASSLASAGGGPRGYTFGSGTRLTVV.